This T cell receptor (beta chain) originates from a study of T cells after yellow fever vaccination (dated by TCRdb to between 2018 and 2021). Background on the whole study: The SMART-Seq v4 Ultra Low Input RNA kit was used to prepare libraries from fractions with low cell numbers. Bulk TCR alpha and beta repertoires were sequenced longitudinally to track T-cell clones before and after primary and booster YFV17D yellow fever vaccination. Two healthy male donors made up the cohort, one aged 18 to 29 years and the other aged 30 to 40 years. Blood was collected at multiple timepoints before and after primary and secondary immunization, and bulk PBMC replicates and cell subsets were isolated. Overall study outcomes, separate from this receptor: A small fraction of clonotypes showed up in both the CD4 and CD8 compartments, probably as a result of convergent recombination. Because only two donors were included in the study, the extent to which the findings can be generalized is limited. Computational filtering was needed because FACS-sorted repertoires could contain abundant contaminating clonotypes from the bulk population. After the booster, most clones that had expanded after primary vaccination were detected again (around 96% of CD4 and more than 80% of CD8), suggesting broad maintenance of memory. The secondary T-cell response was weaker than the primary response but faster, peaking on day 5 instead of day 15.

TCR cDNA was synthesized by 5'RACE template switching, through which a universal primer site and unique molecular identifiers were introduced. Priming for cDNA synthesis came from both the TCR alpha and TCR beta constant segments. Library amplification involved two PCR steps, and the second step added sample barcodes and sequencing adapters. Sequencing of the libraries was done on either Illumina HiSeq 2500 (2x100 bp) or NovaSeq (2x150 bp). As for the original processing: MIGEC was used to demultiplex reads and collapse the reads into UMI consensus sequences, and MiXCR was used for V(D)J alignment. Vaccine-responding clonotypes were defined with edgeR using replicate PBMC samples, requiring FDR below 0.01 and a log2 fold change above 5 up to day 15. CD4 or CD8 identity was assigned to each bulk clonotype according to whether the clonotype was present at higher abundance in the sequenced CD4 repertoire or the sequenced CD8 repertoire. The public sequencing data were trimmed at Q25 with fastp and processed into clonotypes with MiXCR by TCRdb, which kept only in-frame beta chains. Entries are consolidated by CDR3 protein sequence, retaining the most common genes and DNA. The V and J calls come from TCRdb's annotation, not from the publication. The sample records roughly 170,000 distinct CDR3 sequences, 6.2% of which are singletons. Of the sample, 2.9% falls within the top ten clones.

The sample's treatment or condition, from its label and the paper: live attenuated yellow fever vaccine strain. PBMCs were isolated from peripheral blood using a standard Ficoll-Paque protocol. CD4 and CD8 T-cell fractions were isolated with Dynabeads CD4 and CD8 positive selection kits. TriZol was used to extract RNA from bulk PBMCs, CD4 and CD8 fractions, and dextramer-positive and dextramer-negative fractions. This clonotype was picked up many times. Its antigen has not been determined. There are no base qualities to consult, and no much larger clone falls within one base. CDR3 length: 16 amino acids, cysteine to phenylalanine. Only CDR3 DNA is held: 48 bases, read in frame from base 1. V is trimmed back by 2 bases and J by 1 base, and the junction contains 2 bases that no gene match accounts for. Sequences SGHRS (CDR1) and YFSETQ (CDR2) are obtained from the germline V gene.

Recombination linked TRBV5-1 to TRBJ2-1; TRBD2 lines up with 11 middle nucleotides. The clonotype comes from a man aged 18 to 30 who received the YFV17D yellow fever vaccine. This specimen was CD4+ T cells sorted from PBMCs, taken on the day of the first yellow fever vaccination. The DNA is TGCGCCAGCAGCTTCTCTAGCGGGGGGTCCTACAATGAGCAGTTCTTC. Translation gives CASSFSSGGSYNEQFF. The reference TRBV5-1 and TRBJ2-1 proteins fill in what lies around the CDR3, so the full variable domain reads KAGVTQTPRYLIKTRGQQVTLSCSPISGHRSVSWYQQTPGQGLQFLFEYFSETQRNKGNFPGRFSGRQFSNSRSEMNVSTLELGDSALYLCASSFSSGGSYNEQFFGPGTRLTVL.